What follows are 23 T cell receptor beta chains derived from one specimen sequenced in a study of T cells in women clearing cervical HPV infection. Generated by immunoSEQ multiplex PCR, the TCRdb table keeps only in-frame clones and is missing some. Its listing shows approximately 37,000 clones. Sequenced material: blood buffy coat. These receptors originate from a woman aged 18 to 75 with a cervical HPV16 infection that either progressed to CIN3+ or cleared (not recorded which).

About this clone itself: The sequenced fragment ends 3 residues before the CDR3 boundary, so the rest is inferred from the germline J gene. This chain joins TRBV12-3 or TRBV12-4 and TRBJ2-1; TRBD2 matches at 8 bases. Trimming took 5 bases from V and 0 from J; bases not matched to a gene: 3. This CDR3 is 15 amino acids long. The CDR3 region is CASSPGGSSYNEQFF. The CDR3 DNA, read in part, is TGTGCCAGCAGTCCGGGGGGGAGCTCCTACAATGAG.

About this clone itself: Read data end 3 residues before the CDR3 end; the end is taken from the germline J gene. V is TRBV2 and J is TRBJ2-3; the D gene is possibly TRBD2 (5 bases). Germline-derived CDR1 and CDR2 are SNHLY and FYNNEI. The CDR3 covers 15 residues. V shed 4 bases and J shed 2 bases, with 13 bases lying between them. Partial CDR3 DNA: TGTGCCAGCAGTGTATCGGCGGGCTTCACAGATACG. It specifies CASSVSAGFTDT. The whole CDR3 sequence is CASSVSAGFTDTQYF. The variable domain in full, with the rest retrieved from reference TRBV2 and TRBJ2-3, is EPEVTQTPSHQVTQMGQEVILRCVPISNHLYFYWYRQILGQKVEFLVSFYNNEISEKSEIFDDQFSVERPDGSNFTLKIRSTKLEDSAMYFCASSVSAGFTDTQYFGPGTRLTVL.

On this clone: The read stops 3 residues short of the end of the CDR3; the missing end is completed from the germline J gene. The V and J genes are TRBV19 and TRBJ2-4; possibly TRBD1 for D (6 bases). This CDR3 has 14 residues. The V gene's germline CDR1 is LNHDA and CDR2 SQIVND (reference sequence). The sequenced CDR3 bases are TGTGCCAGTAGGGCCAGGGGTCTTAACTATGGT. Protein product: CASRARGLNYG. The entire CDR3 is CASRARGLNYGQYF.

As regards this clone: The sequence runs out 3 residues before the end of the CDR3; the remainder is reconstructed from the germline J gene. The rearrangement links TRBV2 to TRBJ1-2, with a possible D match to TRBD1 (5 bases). Germline CDR1 reads SNHLY; CDR2 reads FYNNEI. The CDR3 length is 18 residues. The CDR3 spells CASTHRGLALPSSYDYTF. The sequenced part of the CDR3 DNA is TGTGCCAGCACCCATAGGGGACTAGCTCTACCTAGCTCCTACGAC. The full variable domain, completed using reference TRBV2 and TRBJ1-2, is EPEVTQTPSHQVTQMGQEVILRCVPISNHLYFYWYRQILGQKVEFLVSFYNNEISEKSEIFDDQFSVERPDGSNFTLKIRSTKLEDSAMYFCASTHRGLALPSSYDYTFGSGTRLTVV.

Turning to this clone: The CDR3 end falls 3 residues outside the read, so it is completed with the germline J gene. The chain recombines TRBV7-6 with TRBJ1-2, with D maybe TRBD1 (5 bases). Germline assignment: CDR1 SGHVS and CDR2 FNYEAQ. CDR3 length equals 14 residues. CDR3 residues: CASSLDGLAGDYTF. The sequenced CDR3 bases are TGTGCCAGCAGCTTAGACGGACTAGCGGGGGAC.

Remarks on this clone: The CDR3 is cut off 3 residues early in the read; its end comes from the germline J gene. J is TRBJ2-3 and V is TRBV19; either TRBD1 or TRBD2 may fit D (5 bases each). The CDR3 contains 14 residues. The V gene's germline CDR1 is LNHDA and CDR2 SQIVND (reference sequence). CDR3 sequence reads: CASEERGSNQPQYF. The covered CDR3 bases are TGTGCCAGCGAGGAGAGGGGCTCCAATCAGCCG.

Regarding this clone: The DNA ends 3 residues before the CDR3 does, and the rest of the CDR3 is filled in from the germline J gene. The V call is TRBV6-2 or TRBV6-3, the J call TRBJ1-2; 8 bases fit TRBD1. V dropped 4 bases and J dropped 6; count of bases not matched to a gene: 4. Germline lookup yields CDR1 MNHEY and CDR2 SVGEGT. This CDR3 is 13 amino acids long. The DNA read from the CDR3 is TGTGCCAGCAGTTTAACACAGGGGGATGGC. Its translation: CASSLTQGDG. The CDR3 as a whole reads CASSLTQGDGYTF.

As to this clone: The CDR3 end is not reached by the read, which stops 3 residues before it; the germline J gene fills it in. The rearrangement links TRBV30 to TRBJ1-4; D gene ambiguous. Trimming removed 5 bases at V and 3 bases at J, with 7 bases between. The CDR3 sequence is 12 residues long. The germline V gene encodes CDR1 GTSNPN and CDR2 SVGIG (reference sequence). CDR3 loop: CAWSRSNEKLFF. The CDR3 bases that were read are TGTGCCTGGTCCCGGTCTAATGAAAAA.

Comment on this clone: Coverage ceases 3 residues before the CDR3 finishes, and the germline J gene fills in the end. The chain recombines TRBV10-2 with TRBJ2-5; D gene ambiguous. CDR3 size: 13 residues. Germline V gives CDR1 WSHSY, CDR2 SAAADI. The V and J ends lost 5 bases and 5 bases respectively, with 12 bases between them. The sequenced part of the CDR3 DNA is TGCGCCAGCAGTCAGGTGTATAGGGAGACC. This codes for CASSQVYRET. The full-length CDR3 reads as CASSQVYRETQYF.

Comments on this clone: The read ends 3 residues shy of where the CDR3 ends; the end is completed using the germline J gene. The chain recombines TRBV5-4 with TRBJ1-2, with 8 positions matching TRBD1. In germline, CDR1 is SGHNT, CDR2 YYREEE (reference sequence). The length of the CDR3 is 13 residues. J lost 4 bases, V lost 4 bases, and 3 bases had no gene match. This CDR3 is CASSRTGIYGYTF. The sequenced CDR3 bases are TGTGCCAGCAGCCGGACAGGGATCTATGGC.

Details on this clone: The CDR3 end is not reached by the read, which stops 3 residues before it; the germline J gene fills it in. The rearrangement uses TRBV2 and TRBJ2-5; D not resolved. The CDR3 consists of 12 residues. The germline V and J ends were trimmed by 1 base and 7 bases, with 7 bases remaining between them. Germline CDR1 is SNHLY and CDR2 is FYNNEI. CDR3 bases read: TGTGCCAGCAGTGAAGAGGGTGGGACC. Protein: CASSEEGGT. The complete CDR3 reads CASSEEGGTQYF.

Remarks on this clone: The junction departs from germline at one end; a sequencing error may be responsible. The observed sequence ends 3 residues before the CDR3 terminus, with the missing tail filled in from the germline J gene. This same CDR3 is encoded by further DNA sequences in the sample. The chain recombines TRBV20-1 with TRBJ1-2; TRBD1 matches 8 bases. Per the germline V gene, CDR1 is DFQATT and CDR2 is SNEGSKA (reference sequence). This CDR3 is built from 15 residues. CDR3 bases read: TGCAGTGCCCCACCTCAAACGACAGGGGTCTATGGA. Translating it yields CSAPPQTTGVYG. The whole CDR3 sequence reads CSAPPQTTGVYGYTF.

Concerning this clone: The read ends 3 residues shy of where the CDR3 ends; the end is completed using the germline J gene. The gene calls are TRBV20-1 and TRBJ2-7, with D possibly TRBD2 on 7 matching bases. Germline lookup yields CDR1 DFQATT and CDR2 SNEGSKA (reference sequence). V gave up 2 bases and J gave up 3 bases, with 14 bases separating them. The CDR3 is made up of 14 amino acids. Here the CDR3 reads CSARIRGAYYEQYF. CDR3 DNA, as far as it was read: TGCAGTGCTAGAATACGGGGGGCCTACTACGAG.

Details on this clone: The sequenced fragment ends 3 residues before the CDR3 boundary, so the rest is inferred from the germline J gene. The chain uses TRBV2 and TRBJ1-3, with D possibly being TRBD1 (6 bases). Germline V lookup: CDR1 SNHLY, CDR2 FYNNEI. V shed 6 bases and J shed 7 bases, with 16 bases lying between them. The CDR3 loop spans 14 amino acids. The CDR3 DNA, read in part, is TGTGCCAGCAGCGGGACATTCCTTGGGAACACC. Protein: CASSGTFLGNT. The entire CDR3 protein is CASSGTFLGNTIYF.

Details on this clone: The read stops 3 residues short of the end of the CDR3; the missing end is completed from the germline J gene. The V gene is TRBV20-1, the J gene TRBJ2-3, with D hard to call. From germline, CDR1 is DFQATT and CDR2 SNEGSKA (reference sequence). Trimming pared 7 bases from V and 2 bases from J, leaving 7 bases between. The CDR3 runs 11 residues. CDR3 residues: CSVQITDTQYF. Incomplete CDR3 DNA: TGCAGTGTTCAAATCACAGATACG.

Incomplete CDR3 DNA: TGCGCCAGCAGGTGGCGGTTCACTAGCGGGAGGGCCAGCCAAGAGACC. Amino acid sequence: CASRWRFTSGRASQET. In full, the CDR3 reads CASRWRFTSGRASQETQYF. The rearrangement links TRBV5-1 to TRBJ2-5; TRBD2 matches at 13 bases. The read finishes 3 residues shy of the CDR3 end, and the germline J gene is used to complete it. J was trimmed by 1 base and V by 5 bases; bases with no gene match: 14. Per the germline V gene, CDR1 is SGHRS and CDR2 is YFSETQ. The CDR3 extends over 19 amino acids. The full variable domain, its missing parts supplied by reference TRBV5-1 and TRBJ2-5, is KAGVTQTPRYLIKTRGQQVTLSCSPISGHRSVSWYQQTPGQGLQFLFEYFSETQRNKGNFPGRFSGRQFSNSRSEMNVSTLELGDSALYLCASRWRFTSGRASQETQYFGPGTRLLVL.

As concerns this clone: The read terminates 3 residues before the CDR3 end, so the remaining end is supplied by the germline J gene. The chain has TRBV5-1 and TRBJ2-7, with 7 bases matching TRBD1. With V trimmed by 4 bases and J by 5 bases, 6 bases remained unmatched. This CDR3 region has 13 residues. Germline loops: CDR1 SGHRS, CDR2 YFSETQ. CDR3 sequence: CASSMTGSNEQYF. The DNA read from the CDR3 is TGCGCCAGCAGCATGACAGGGTCCAACGAG.

Worth noting for this clone: The read halts 3 residues ahead of the CDR3 end, with the missing end drawn from the germline J gene. This chain uses TRBV10-1 with TRBJ2-7, with 11 bases identical to TRBD1. Unmatched junction bases numbered 9, after V lost 8 bases and J lost 3 bases. There are 15 residues in the CDR3. Germline CDR1 WNHNN, CDR2 SYGVQD (reference sequence). The part of the CDR3 DNA that was read is TGCGCCAGCTCCTCAGGGACAGGGGGTGTCTACGAG. It yields the protein CASSSGTGGVYE. The entire CDR3 sequence reads CASSSGTGGVYEQYF.

Concerning this clone itself: The DNA ends 3 residues before the CDR3 does, and the rest of the CDR3 is filled in from the germline J gene. This rearrangement joins TRBV29-1 to TRBJ2-3, with TRBD1 as a possible D gene (5 bases). Germline V gives CDR1 SQVTM, CDR2 ANQGSEA. V lost 3 bases and J lost 4, with 14 bases in between. The CDR3 loop spans 14 amino acids. The sequenced part of the CDR3 DNA is TGCAGCGTTGAGGAAAAGGGGTTTGCAGATACG. The encoded protein is CSVEEKGFADT. The full CDR3 protein is CSVEEKGFADTQYF.

As concerns this clone: The missing CDR3 end, 3 residues past where the read stops, is filled in from the germline J gene. The rearrangement uses TRBV19 and TRBJ1-6; TRBD1 matches at 9 bases. The ends lost 4 bases at V and 1 base at J; junction bases unmatched: 2. Germline V lookup: CDR1 LNHDA, CDR2 SQIVND (reference sequence). CDR3 length: 16 amino acids. The CDR3 reads CASSTGQGSYNSPLHF. The CDR3 DNA, read in part, is TGTGCCAGTAGTACAGGACAGGGGTCCTATAATTCACCC.

A word on this clone: The read finishes 3 residues shy of the CDR3 end, and the germline J gene is used to complete it. J is TRBJ2-3 and V is TRBV6-2 or TRBV6-3; 7 bases fit TRBD2. V trimming: 6 bases; J trimming: 5 bases; junction bases outside the gene matches: 5. CDR1 MNHEY and CDR2 SVGEGT come from the germline V gene. This CDR3 has 13 amino acids. The part of the CDR3 DNA that was read is TGTGCCAGCAGCCTGGGGGGGAGAGATACG. Encoded protein: CASSLGGRDT. The entire CDR3 reads CASSLGGRDTQYF.

Concerning this clone: The observed sequence ends 3 residues before the CDR3 terminus, with the missing tail filled in from the germline J gene. The chain carries TRBV12-3 or TRBV12-4 and TRBJ2-7; weak D call: TRBD2 (6 bases). This CDR3 is 14 amino acids long. Trimming removed 4 bases from V and 4 bases from J, with 14 bases in between. CDR3 region: CASSSDQGGYEQYF. CDR3 bases read: TGTGCCAGCAGTTCTGATCAGGGAGGATACGAG.

CDR3 loop: CASSLGHRRDYGYTF. CDR3 DNA (partial): TGTGCCAGCAGCTTGGGACACCGGCGTGATTATGGC. V usage is TRBV5-6 and J usage is TRBJ1-2; D gene ambiguous. The observed sequence ends 3 residues before the CDR3 terminus, with the missing tail filled in from the germline J gene. From germline, CDR1 is SGHDT and CDR2 YYEEEE. With 0 bases removed from V and 5 bases from J, the gap between germline ends came to 14 bases. The CDR3 runs to 15 residues.